Listed here are 2 T cell receptor beta chains from one sample, sequenced in a study of T-cell memory formation after mild COVID-19. Via MiXCR, TCRdb re-called the 5' RACE reads, giving one row per CDR3 protein. In the table there are almost 350,000 distinct CDR3 sequences, less than 25% of which are singletons. The sequencing sample was made of PBMCs or a T cell subset sorted from them (not recorded which). Every receptor here comes from a man younger than 30 who had mild COVID-19 (a few samples of this study predate the infection). Cell type and time point are not known.

The V gene is TRBV5-6, the J gene TRBJ1-6, with 8 bases aligning to TRBD1. With 4 bases clipped from V and 9 bases from J, the junction kept 3 bases outside the gene matches. CDR1 and CDR2 (germline): SGHDT, YYEEEE. This CDR3 region has 13 residues. The CDR3 protein is CASSDTGGSPLHF. The CDR3 nucleotides are TGTGCCAGCAGCGACACAGGGGGTTCACCCCTCCACTTT.

This clonotype was seen only a few times. The CDR3 nucleotides read TGTGCCAGCAGCGTAGCAGGCCTAATCTCCTACGAGCAGTACTTC. Its protein product is CASSVAGLISYEQYF. The rearrangement joins TRBV9 to TRBJ2-7; D unclear. Between the trimmed V and J ends, which lost 0 bases and 0 bases, there was a span of 10 bases. This CDR3 has 15 amino acids. Germline CDR1 and CDR2: SGDLS and YYNGEE.